This T cell receptor (beta chain) came from a study of breast tumors, draining lymph nodes, adjacent tissues. Study-level findings and limits: Data fit most tumor T cells coming from lymph node, expanding in tumor. That most tumor T cells come from lymph nodes remained unproven. Tumor TCR diversity was below lymph nodes but above nontumor tissue. Luminal-like breast cancer showed significantly higher tumor–nontumor repertoire similarity than basal-like.

Of note for this clonotype: What it binds is unknown.

TCRdb analysed the multiplex PCR reads with MiXCR anew, one entry per CDR3 protein. The sample contains about 66,000 distinct CDR3 sequences, around 43% of which appear only once. The CDR3 length is 15 residues. Germline CDR1 is SGHNT and CDR2 is YENEEA. J lost 8 bases, V lost 1 base, and 6 bases had no gene match. The sequence came from a female donor with breast cancer. Some clones in this sample may be carry-over from other donors' samples. The source material was breast tumor tissue. The chain uses TRBV11-3 and TRBJ2-5; 11 nucleotides match TRBD1. The CDR3, as DNA: TGTGCCAGCAGCTTAGGTCCGGGACAGGGGGTCACCCAGTACTTC. This codes for CASSLGPGQGVTQYF. Combining the CDR3 with reference TRBV11-3 and TRBJ2-5 gives the whole variable domain EAGVVQSPRYKIIEKKQPVAFWCNPISGHNTLYWYLQNLGQGPELLIRYENEEAVDDSQLPKDRFSAERLKGVDSTLKIQPAELGDSAVYLCASSLGPGQGVTQYFGPGTRLLVL.